This TCR beta chain is drawn from a study of blood T cell repertoires in COVID-19. Trimming left V 7 bases short and J 4 bases short, with 16 bases between. CDR1 and CDR2 from the germline V gene are GTSNPN and SVGIG (reference sequence). This CDR3 contains 13 residues. Repertoires were generated with immunoSEQ multiplex PCR, while TCRdb's copy carries only in-frame clones and drops some. The table records 380,000 or so clones, over 75% of them present only once. Researchers sorted participants into cohorts using their self-reported clinical history. This receptor was taken from a young man who had recovered from COVID-19. The material sequenced was PBMCs or T cells enriched from blood (not recorded which). The rearrangement uses TRBV30 and TRBJ1-1, with D uncertain. CDR3 nucleotide sequence: TGTGCCTCCCCGGGTGGGTTTGGCACTGAAGCTTTCTTT. This gives the protein CASPGGFGTEAFF.